This entry lists 19 T cell receptor beta chains sequenced from one sample in a study of blood T cell repertoires in COVID-19. Clones were sequenced by immunoSEQ multiplex PCR, and TCRdb holds only the in-frame ones, with some missing. The sample carries 150,000 to 180,000 clones, roughly 80% recorded once. The sequenced sample consisted of peripheral blood. The origin of the receptors is a woman aged 55-75 years with acute or convalescent COVID-19.

CDR3 sequence: CASRDRDRADGYTF. The CDR3 region has the DNA TGTGCCAGCAGGGACCGGGACAGGGCGGATGGCTACACCTTC. The J gene is TRBJ1-2, the V gene TRBV2; TRBD1 agrees at 9 bases. The CDR3 runs to 14 residues. V shed 6 bases and J 6 bases; nucleotides not matched to a gene: 8. In germline, CDR1 is SNHLY, CDR2 FYNNEI.

The sample holds a few counts of this clone. The gene calls are TRBV7-3 and TRBJ2-2; D not resolved. V was cut by 2 bases and J by 4 bases, with 8 bases left in between. The length of the CDR3 is 14 residues. Germline V gives CDR1 SGHTA, CDR2 FQGTGA. CDR3 residues: CASSLSGTTGELFF. The CDR3 region has the DNA TGTGCCAGCAGCTTATCAGGCACCACCGGGGAGCTGTTTTTT.

This chain uses TRBV6-6 with TRBJ1-3; D is unresolved. CDR1 is MNHNY, CDR2 SVGAGI, per germline (reference sequence). The CDR3 totals 14 residues. Trimming left V 11 bases short and J 0 bases short, with 14 bases between. DNA of the CDR3: TGTGCCGCCCATTCCCCGAGCTCTGGAAACACCATATATTTT. Amino acid sequence: CAAHSPSSGNTIYF.

The chain links TRBV5-1 to TRBJ1-1; 7 positions match TRBD1. This CDR3 spans 15 amino acids. Germline CDR1 and CDR2: SGHRS and YFSETQ. Losses at the gene ends were 4 bases for V and 1 base for J; bases not matched to a gene: 7. The CDR3: CASSPTGTENTEAFF. CDR3 in DNA: TGCGCCAGCAGCCCAACCGGGACAGAGAACACTGAAGCTTTCTTT.

The gene calls are TRBV2 and TRBJ2-2; a possible D gene is TRBD2 (6 bases). The CDR3 is 13 amino acids. From germline, CDR1 is SNHLY and CDR2 FYNNEI. Trimming took off 6 bases at V and 1 base at J, with 6 bases between the two ends. CDR3 nucleotides: TGTGCCAGCAGGGGACTGAACACCGGGGAGCTGTTTTTT. Amino acids: CASRGLNTGELFF.

The rearrangement uses TRBV19 and TRBJ2-6, with 11 nucleotides matching TRBD1. With V trimmed by 11 bases and J by 0 bases, 6 bases remained unmatched. CDR1 and CDR2 (germline): LNHDA, SQIVND (reference sequence). CDR3 length: 16 amino acids. In DNA, the CDR3 is TGTGCCGTGGGACAGGGGGGGATCTCTGGGGCCAACGTCCTGACTTTC. Its translation is CAVGQGGISGANVLTF.

V and J are TRBV2 and TRBJ2-6, with 7 bases that match TRBD1. Germline-derived CDR1 and CDR2 are SNHLY and FYNNEI. The CDR3 spans 15 residues. V gave up 6 bases and J gave up 0 bases; unmatched junction bases: 2. The CDR3 nucleotides are TGTGCCAGCAGGGGACAGAGCTCTGGGGCCAACGTCCTGACTTTC. Its translation: CASRGQSSGANVLTF. Full variable domain (remainder filled in from reference TRBV2 and TRBJ2-6): EPEVTQTPSHQVTQMGQEVILRCVPISNHLYFYWYRQILGQKVEFLVSFYNNEISEKSEIFDDQFSVERPDGSNFTLKIRSTKLEDSAMYFCASRGQSSGANVLTFGAGSRLTVL.

This clone was picked up a small number of times. For the CDR3, the DNA is TGTGCCAGCAGCGCCGGGGGGGTGAACACCATATATTTT. Encoded protein: CASSAGGVNTIYF. The J gene is TRBJ1-3, the V gene TRBV3-1 (or the pseudogene TRBV3-2); D may be TRBD1 (5 bases). CDR1 LGHDT and CDR2 YNNKEL come from the germline V gene (reference sequence). Trimming removed 5 bases from V and 7 bases from J, with 12 bases in between. The CDR3 is made up of 13 amino acids.

The rearrangement links TRBV5-1 to TRBJ2-7; TRBD2 is a possible D gene (5 bases). CDR3 size: 16 residues. The V end lost 5 bases, the J end lost 0 bases, and 18 bases lay between the germline ends. CDR1 and CDR2 from the germline V gene are SGHRS and YFSETQ. The DNA of the CDR3 is TGCGCCAGCAGTCAGAGGCCGATAGGGAGCTCCTACGAGCAGTACTTC. It specifies CASSQRPIGSSYEQYF.

This clone has just one count. The chain has TRBV10-3 and TRBJ1-5; TRBD1 matches at 7 bases. The V and J ends lost 6 bases and 6 bases, in that order; junction bases with no gene match: 14. The CDR3 length is 16 residues. Germline V lookup: CDR1 ENHRY, CDR2 SYGVKD. The CDR3 sequence is CAISSKGGPGGQPQHF. Here the CDR3 DNA reads TGTGCCATCAGCTCGAAAGGGGGCCCCGGAGGTCAGCCCCAGCATTTT.

V and J are TRBV11-2 and TRBJ1-2, with TRBD1 matching over 8 bases. This CDR3 is 16 amino acids long. Per germline, CDR1 SGHAT and CDR2 FQNNGV. V lost 5 bases and J lost 4; bases outside the gene matches: 12. The CDR3 reads CASSQRTGTTTYGYTF. In DNA, the CDR3 is TGTGCCAGCAGCCAAAGGACAGGGACGACTACCTATGGCTACACCTTC.

Concerning this clone: The sample has other DNA sequences that encode this CDR3 too. The chain links TRBV6-4 to TRBJ1-1; TRBD1 is a possible D gene (6 bases). Germline V gene sequence: CDR1 MRHNA, CDR2 SNTAGT. The CDR3 is 13 amino acids. The V end was cut by 5 bases, the J end by 1 base, with 8 bases between. Written as DNA, the CDR3 is TGTGCCAGCAGTTTGACAGGGAACACTGAAGCTTTCTTT. It is translated as CASSLTGNTEAFF.

The rearrangement joins TRBV6-1 to TRBJ2-7; D is possibly TRBD2 (7 bases). The ends were cut back, 3 bases at V and 6 bases at J, with 18 bases in the middle. This CDR3 has 15 residues. Germline assignment: CDR1 MNHNS and CDR2 SASEGT. CDR3 coding DNA: TGTGCCAGCAGTGACCGGGGGGCGCCTTCTGTCGAGCAGTACGTC. Translated, it gives CASSDRGAPSVEQYV.

J is TRBJ2-1 and V is TRBV5-1, with TRBD1 identical over 10 bases. There are 17 residues in the CDR3. Germline CDR1 and CDR2: SGHRS and YFSETQ. Trimming at V came to 0 bases and at J to 5 bases, leaving 8 bases not matched to a gene. CDR3 sequence: CASSLESRDRGDNEQFF. CDR3 DNA: TGCGCCAGCAGCTTGGAAAGCCGGGACAGGGGAGACAATGAGCAGTTCTTC.

The CDR3: CASSETGLNTEAFF. The CDR3 nucleotides are TGCGCCAGCAGCGAGACAGGTTTAAACACTGAAGCTTTCTTT. The chain links TRBV5-1 to TRBJ1-1, with D possibly TRBD1 on 6 matching bases. The CDR3 consists of 14 residues. Trimming removed 4 bases at V and 2 bases at J, with 12 bases between. Germline V lookup: CDR1 SGHRS, CDR2 YFSETQ. The full variable domain, rest sourced from reference TRBV5-1 and TRBJ1-1, is KAGVTQTPRYLIKTRGQQVTLSCSPISGHRSVSWYQQTPGQGLQFLFEYFSETQRNKGNFPGRFSGRQFSNSRSEMNVSTLELGDSALYLCASSETGLNTEAFFGQGTRLTVV.

The chain couples TRBV24-1 to TRBJ2-5, with 8 positions matching TRBD1. This CDR3 is 15 amino acids long. Germline trimming cut 5 bases from V and 3 bases from J; bases unmatched to any gene: 7. Germline-derived CDR1 and CDR2 are KGHDR and SFDVKD. In nucleotides, the CDR3 is TGTGCCACCAGTGCGTCCGGGACAGGAAAAGAGACCCAGTACTTC. Translation: CATSASGTGKETQYF.

The chain couples TRBV10-3 to TRBJ1-2; TRBD1 matches 9 bases. The germline CDR1 and CDR2 sequences are ENHRY and SYGVKD. V shed 2 bases, J shed 7 bases, and the junction held 11 bases outside the gene matches. This CDR3 comprises 16 residues. The CDR3 loop is CAISEGTGKSHFGYTF. The CDR3 region has the DNA TGTGCCATCAGTGAGGGGACAGGGAAGTCCCACTTTGGCTACACCTTC.

The chain couples TRBV5-1 to TRBJ2-7; a weak D match, TRBD1 (7 bases). CDR3 length: 15 residues. Trimming removed 6 bases at V and 3 bases at J, with 19 bases between. Per germline, CDR1 SGHRS and CDR2 YFSETQ. The CDR3 spells CASNPRQGGNYEQYF. CDR3 nucleotide sequence: TGCGCCAGCAACCCCCGACAGGGAGGTAACTACGAGCAGTACTTC.

This chain links TRBV28 with TRBJ1-3; D gene ambiguous. Looked up from germline, CDR1 is MDHEN and CDR2 is SYDVKM. The CDR3 spans 16 residues. Between the trimmed V and J ends, which lost 6 bases and 2 bases, there was a span of 17 bases. For the CDR3, the DNA is TGTGCCAGCAGCCCTCAACACCGCCGCCCTGGAAACACCATATATTTT. Amino acid sequence: CASSPQHRRPGNTIYF. Together with reference TRBV28 and TRBJ1-3, the CDR3 gives the full variable domain: DVKVTQSSRYLVKRTGEKVFLECVQDMDHENMFWYRQDPGLGLRLIYFSYDVKMKEKGDIPEGYSVSREKKERFSLILESASTNQTSMYLCASSPQHRRPGNTIYFGEGSWLTVV.